The 18 T cell receptor beta chains presented below share a single source sample, sequenced in a study of shared clonotypes between healthy human individuals. Clones were read by immunoSEQ multiplex PCR, and TCRdb kept only the in-frame ones, dropping some. The sample shows 1.5 million to 2.5 million clones, approximately 95% of them seen only once. Naive CD8 cells lacked CD45RO, underwent positive selection for CCR7 and left out terminally differentiated effector memory CD45RA+ cells. Sequenced material: naive CD8+ T cells sorted from blood. The receptors were gathered from a man aged 18 to 29 in good health.

This clone was seen a few times. The identical CDR3 is also encoded by other nucleotide sequences in the sample. The V and J genes are TRBV30 and TRBJ1-1; a possible D gene is TRBD1 (5 bases). The V and J ends lost 4 bases and 0 bases respectively, with 6 bases between them. The germline V gene encodes CDR1 GTSNPN and CDR2 SVGIG (reference sequence). The CDR3 totals 12 residues. CDR3 coding DNA: TGTGCCTGGACAGGGTTGAACACTGAAGCTTTCTTT. This encodes CAWTGLNTEAFF.

In the case of this clone: This specimen includes other DNA sequences encoding the same CDR3. The chain has TRBV6-5 and TRBJ2-7; D might be TRBD2 (6 bases). The CDR3 is made up of 13 amino acids. Germline-derived CDR1 and CDR2 are MNHEY and SVGAGI. Trimming removed 6 bases from V and 3 bases from J, with 12 bases in between. The CDR3 sequence: CASSYGRGYEQYF. DNA of the CDR3: TGTGCCAGCAGCTACGGGCGGGGCTACGAGCAGTACTTC.

The chain is built from TRBV9 and TRBJ2-2, with D possibly being TRBD1 or TRBD2 (5 bases each). From germline, CDR1 is SGDLS and CDR2 YYNGEE. CDR3 size: 17 residues. V lost 0 bases, J lost 2 bases, and 14 bases lay in between. Here the CDR3 DNA reads TGTGCCAGCAGCGTAGGGCGTTCGGGACCCAACACCGGGGAGCTGTTTTTT. Amino acid sequence: CASSVGRSGPNTGELFF.

Worth noting for this clone: The junction does not match germline at one end; this may be a read error. This chain joins TRBV5-6 and TRBJ2-3; 11 positions agree with TRBD2. This CDR3 is 19 amino acids long. CDR1 and CDR2 (germline): SGHDT, YYEEEE. The CDR3 region has the DNA TGTGCCGGCAGCTCCCTGTCCCTAGCGGGAGGACCTAGCACAGATACGCAGTATTTT. It translates to CAGSSLSLAGGPSTDTQYF.

The V gene is TRBV27, the J gene TRBJ2-5; 10 bases agree with TRBD1. The CDR3 is made up of 14 amino acids. Trimming cost V 3 bases and J 5 bases; bases outside gene matches: 3. Looked up from germline, CDR1 is MNHEY and CDR2 is SMNVEV (reference sequence). CDR3 sequence: CASSFGTGVETQYF. The CDR3 nucleotides read TGTGCCAGCAGTTTTGGGACAGGGGTGGAGACCCAGTACTTC.

The chain recombines TRBV2 with TRBJ1-1; D possibly corresponds to TRBD1 (5 bases). The CDR3 sequence is 16 residues long. V gave up 1 base and J gave up 4 bases, with 16 bases separating them. Germline lookup yields CDR1 SNHLY and CDR2 FYNNEI. CDR3 residues: CASSEGQGGVATEAFF. DNA for the CDR3: TGTGCCAGCAGTGAAGGTCAGGGAGGAGTGGCCACTGAAGCTTTCTTT.

This CDR3 is CASSLSIRRSTYEQYF. The CDR3, as DNA: TGTGCCAGCAGTTTATCGATCCGGAGATCAACCTACGAGCAGTACTTC. The chain carries TRBV27 and TRBJ2-7, with unresolved D. The germline gives CDR1 MNHEY, CDR2 SMNVEV (reference sequence). The ends were cut back, 0 bases at V and 2 bases at J, with 14 bases in the middle. The CDR3 spans 16 residues.

V is TRBV6-5 and J is TRBJ1-5, with D uncertain. CDR1 MNHEY and CDR2 SVGAGI come from the germline V gene. Trimming took 3 bases from V and 0 from J, leaving 12 bases between them. This CDR3 contains 16 residues. The CDR3 sequence: CASSYDGPYSNQPQHF. The CDR3 DNA reads TGTGCCAGCAGTTATGACGGACCTTATAGCAATCAGCCCCAGCATTTT.

J is TRBJ1-5 and V is TRBV11-2; D is unresolved. V was shortened by 2 bases and J by 2 bases, with 16 bases between the two germline ends. The germline V gene has CDR1 SGHAT and CDR2 FQNNGV. This CDR3 has 17 amino acids. The CDR3 is CASSLYSATLGNQPQHF. The CDR3 coding sequence is TGTGCCAGCAGCTTATACAGCGCTACCTTGGGCAATCAGCCCCAGCATTTT.

As regards this clone: The same CDR3 also results from other DNA sequences found in this sample. The rearrangement uses TRBV27 and TRBJ2-7, with no clear D. V lost 0 bases and J 1 base, leaving 7 bases between the germline ends. The CDR3 runs to 14 residues. Germline CDR1 MNHEY, CDR2 SMNVEV (reference sequence). The CDR3 region is CASSLSTLSYEQYF. In DNA form, the CDR3 reads TGTGCCAGCAGTTTATCAACATTGTCCTACGAGCAGTACTTC.

The chain is built from TRBV5-6 and TRBJ2-7; the D is unclear. Germline lookup yields CDR1 SGHDT and CDR2 YYEEEE. CDR3 length: 14 amino acids. Trimming took off 2 bases at V and 2 bases at J, with 11 bases between the two ends. The CDR3 DNA reads as TGTGCCAGCAGCTTTGGGCAGGCCGCCTACGAGCAGTACTTC. Translated, it gives CASSFGQAAYEQYF. The full variable domain, in which reference TRBV5-6 and TRBJ2-7 provide the parts outside the CDR3, is DAGVTQSPTHLIKTRGQQVTLRCSPKSGHDTVSWYQQALGQGPQFIFQYYEEEERQRGNFPDRFSGHQFPNYSSELNVNALLLGDSALYLCASSFGQAAYEQYFGPGTRLTVT.

This chain joins TRBV7-2 and TRBJ2-1, with 8 bases fitting TRBD2. Germline CDR1 reads SGHTA; CDR2 reads FQGNSA. V shed 4 bases, J shed 2 bases, and the junction held 4 bases outside the gene matches. The CDR3 runs to 15 residues. The CDR3 sequence is CASSSSGSTYNEQFF. CDR3 DNA: TGTGCCAGCAGCTCTAGCGGGTCAACCTACAATGAGCAGTTCTTC.

This sequence joins TRBV28 and TRBJ2-7; D might be TRBD1 or TRBD2, each matching 5 bases. The CDR3 runs 15 residues. The V end was cut by 3 bases, the J end by 0 bases, with 12 bases between. Germline CDR1 is MDHEN and CDR2 is SYDVKM. CDR3 coding DNA: TGTGCCAGCAGTTTGAGGGGTTTTAGCTCCTACGAGCAGTACTTC. Translating gives CASSLRGFSSYEQYF.

This sequence joins TRBV5-4 and TRBJ1-4, with a tentative D call TRBD1 (5 bases). CDR3 length: 15 residues. The germline V gene encodes CDR1 SGHNT and CDR2 YYREEE (reference sequence). V shed 3 bases and J shed 8 bases, with 17 bases lying between them. The CDR3 region has the DNA TGTGCCAGCAGCTCGGGGACTGCCCGGGGGGAAAAACTGTTTTTT. It codes for CASSSGTARGEKLFF.

This rearrangement joins TRBV5-6 to TRBJ1-6, with TRBD1 as a possible D gene (6 bases). Per the germline V gene, CDR1 is SGHDT and CDR2 is YYEEEE. CDR3 size: 15 residues. The V gene lost 4 bases and the J gene lost 2 bases, with 10 bases spanning the gap. The CDR3 loop is CASSQGGPYNSPLHF. CDR3 nucleotide sequence: TGTGCCAGCAGCCAAGGGGGTCCCTATAATTCACCCCTCCACTTT.

The CDR3 sequence is CASRDGGTGANVLTF. The CDR3 bases are TGTGCCAGCAGGGATGGGGGTACTGGGGCCAACGTCCTGACTTTC. The chain uses TRBV7-9 and TRBJ2-6; tentatively, D is TRBD1 or TRBD2 (5 bases each). The V end was cut by 6 bases, the J end by 2 bases, with 11 bases between. This CDR3 has 15 amino acids. CDR1 SEHNR and CDR2 FQNEAQ come from the germline V gene (reference sequence).

The rearrangement joins TRBV7-6 to TRBJ2-7, with D perhaps TRBD2 (6 bases). The CDR3 totals 14 residues. The germline CDR1 and CDR2 sequences are SGHVS and FNYEAQ. V lost 5 bases to trimming and J lost 2 bases, with 13 bases between them. The DNA of the CDR3 is TGTGCCAGCAGCCTCACGGGGGACCCCTACGAGCAGTACTTC. Translating gives CASSLTGDPYEQYF.

This chain links TRBV7-9 with TRBJ1-2, with D unclear. Germline values: CDR1 SEHNR, CDR2 FQNEAQ (reference sequence). This CDR3 has 18 residues. Between the trimmed V and J ends, which lost 1 base and 4 bases, there was a span of 22 bases. In nucleotides, the CDR3 is TGTGCCAGCAGCTTAGAAGGCGGCCCGCTTCCTCGAGGCTATGGCTACACCTTC. This translates into CASSLEGGPLPRGYGYTF.